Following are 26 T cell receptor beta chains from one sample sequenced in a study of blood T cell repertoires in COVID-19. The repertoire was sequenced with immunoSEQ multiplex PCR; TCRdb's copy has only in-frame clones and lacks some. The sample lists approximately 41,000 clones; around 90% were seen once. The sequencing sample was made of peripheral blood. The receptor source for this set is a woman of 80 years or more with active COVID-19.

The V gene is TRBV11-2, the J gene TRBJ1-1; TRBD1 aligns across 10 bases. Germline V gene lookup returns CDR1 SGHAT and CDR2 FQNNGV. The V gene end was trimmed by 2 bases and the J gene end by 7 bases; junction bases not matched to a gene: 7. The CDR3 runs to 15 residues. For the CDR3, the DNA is TGTGCCAGCAGCTTACTCCCGGGACAGGGGTTTGAAGCTTTCTTT. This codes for CASSLLPGQGFEAFF. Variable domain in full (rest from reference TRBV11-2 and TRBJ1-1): EAGVAQSPRYKIIEKRQSVAFWCNPISGHATLYWYQQILGQGPKLLIQFQNNGVVDDSQLPKDRFSAERLKGVDSTLKIQPAKLEDSAVYLCASSLLPGQGFEAFFGQGTRLTVV.

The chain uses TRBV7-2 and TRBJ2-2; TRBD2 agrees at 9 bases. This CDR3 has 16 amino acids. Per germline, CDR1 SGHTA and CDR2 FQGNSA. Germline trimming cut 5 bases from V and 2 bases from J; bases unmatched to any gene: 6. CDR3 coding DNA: TGTGCCAGCAGCGCTGGACTAGCGAGAAACACCGGGGAGCTGTTTTTT. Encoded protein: CASSAGLARNTGELFF.

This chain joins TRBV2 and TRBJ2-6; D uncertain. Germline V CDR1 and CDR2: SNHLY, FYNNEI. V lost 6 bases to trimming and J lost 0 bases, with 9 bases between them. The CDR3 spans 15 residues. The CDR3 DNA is TGTGCCAGCAGCGAGGAGATCTCTGGGGCCAACGTCCTGACTTTC. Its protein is CASSEEISGANVLTF.

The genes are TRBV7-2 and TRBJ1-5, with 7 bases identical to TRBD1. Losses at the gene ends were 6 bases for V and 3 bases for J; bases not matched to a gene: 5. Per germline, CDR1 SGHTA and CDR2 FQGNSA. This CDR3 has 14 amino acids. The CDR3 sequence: CASSSGGPNQPQHF. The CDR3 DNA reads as TGTGCCAGCAGTTCAGGGGGGCCCAATCAGCCCCAGCATTTT.

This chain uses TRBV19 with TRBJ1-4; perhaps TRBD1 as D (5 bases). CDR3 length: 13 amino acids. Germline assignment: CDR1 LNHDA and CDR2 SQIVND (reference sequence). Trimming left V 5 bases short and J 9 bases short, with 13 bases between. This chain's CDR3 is CASSPLTDKKLFF. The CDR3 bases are TGTGCCAGTAGTCCACTGACAGACAAAAAACTGTTTTTT.

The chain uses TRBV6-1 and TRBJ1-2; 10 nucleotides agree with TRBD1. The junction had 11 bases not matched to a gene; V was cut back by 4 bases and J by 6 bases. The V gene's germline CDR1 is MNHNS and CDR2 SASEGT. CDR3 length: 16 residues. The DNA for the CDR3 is TGTGCCAGCAGTGGGGTTCAGACAGGGGGCTTTAATGGCTACACCTTC. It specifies CASSGVQTGGFNGYTF.

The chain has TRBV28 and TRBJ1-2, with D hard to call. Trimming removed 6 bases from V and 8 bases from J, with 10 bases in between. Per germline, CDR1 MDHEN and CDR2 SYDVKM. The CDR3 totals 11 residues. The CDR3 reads CASRSVYGYTF. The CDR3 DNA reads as TGTGCCAGCAGGTCGGTATACGGCTACACCTTC.

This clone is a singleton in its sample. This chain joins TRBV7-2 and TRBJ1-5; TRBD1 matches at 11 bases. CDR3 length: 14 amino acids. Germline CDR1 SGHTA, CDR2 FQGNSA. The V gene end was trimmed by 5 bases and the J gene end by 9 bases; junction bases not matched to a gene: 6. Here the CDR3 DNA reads TGTGCCAGCAGCCCGGGACAGGGGGTGGGGCCCCAGCATTTT. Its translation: CASSPGQGVGPQHF.

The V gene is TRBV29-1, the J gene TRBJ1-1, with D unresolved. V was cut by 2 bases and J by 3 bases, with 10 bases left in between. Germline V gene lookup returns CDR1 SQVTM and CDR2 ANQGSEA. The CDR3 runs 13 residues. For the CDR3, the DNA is TGCAGCGTTGAAAGAGGAGGGTACACTGAAGCTTTCTTT. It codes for CSVERGGYTEAFF.

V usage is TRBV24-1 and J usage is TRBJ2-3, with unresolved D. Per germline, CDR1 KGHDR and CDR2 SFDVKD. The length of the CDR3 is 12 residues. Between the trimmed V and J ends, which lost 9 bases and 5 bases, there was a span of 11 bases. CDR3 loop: CATGLIGDTQYF. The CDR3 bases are TGTGCCACCGGCCTTATTGGAGATACGCAGTATTTT.

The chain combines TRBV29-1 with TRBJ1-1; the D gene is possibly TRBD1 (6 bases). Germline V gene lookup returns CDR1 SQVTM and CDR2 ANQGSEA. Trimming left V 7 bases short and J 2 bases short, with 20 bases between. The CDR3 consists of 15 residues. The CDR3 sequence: CSALNRASSNTEAFF. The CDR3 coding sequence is TGCAGCGCCTTAAACAGGGCCTCCTCTAACACTGAAGCTTTCTTT.

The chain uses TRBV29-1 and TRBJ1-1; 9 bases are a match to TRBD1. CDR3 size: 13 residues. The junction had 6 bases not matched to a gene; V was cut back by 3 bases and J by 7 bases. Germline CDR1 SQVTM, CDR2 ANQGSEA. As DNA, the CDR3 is TGCAGCGTTGACGGGACAGGGAGGTATGAAGCTTTCTTT. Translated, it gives CSVDGTGRYEAFF.

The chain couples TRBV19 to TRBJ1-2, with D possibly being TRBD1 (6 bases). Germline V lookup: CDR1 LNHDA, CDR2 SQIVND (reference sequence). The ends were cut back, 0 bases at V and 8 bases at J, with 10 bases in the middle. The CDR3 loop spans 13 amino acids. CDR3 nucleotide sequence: TGTGCCAGTAGTATAGATCGACAGGTCGGCTACACCTTC. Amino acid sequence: CASSIDRQVGYTF.

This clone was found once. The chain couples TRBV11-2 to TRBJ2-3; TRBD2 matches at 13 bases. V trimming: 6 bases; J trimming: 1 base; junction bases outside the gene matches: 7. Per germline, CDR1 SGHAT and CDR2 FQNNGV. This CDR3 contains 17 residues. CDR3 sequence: CASSFRLAGGRTDTQYF. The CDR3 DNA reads TGTGCCAGCAGTTTTAGACTAGCGGGGGGCCGCACAGATACGCAGTATTTT.

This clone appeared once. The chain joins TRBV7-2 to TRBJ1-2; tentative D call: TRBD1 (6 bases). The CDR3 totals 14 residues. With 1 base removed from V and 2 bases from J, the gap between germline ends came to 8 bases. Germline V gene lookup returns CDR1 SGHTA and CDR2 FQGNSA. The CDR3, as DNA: TGTGCCAGCAGCTTAGACAGGGCAAACTATGGCTACACCTTC. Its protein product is CASSLDRANYGYTF. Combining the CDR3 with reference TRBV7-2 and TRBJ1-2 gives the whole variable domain GAGVSQSPSNKVTEKGKDVELRCDPISGHTALYWYRQSLGQGLEFLIYFQGNSAPDKSGLPSDRFSAERTGGSVSTLTIQRTQQEDSAVYLCASSLDRANYGYTFGSGTRLTVV.

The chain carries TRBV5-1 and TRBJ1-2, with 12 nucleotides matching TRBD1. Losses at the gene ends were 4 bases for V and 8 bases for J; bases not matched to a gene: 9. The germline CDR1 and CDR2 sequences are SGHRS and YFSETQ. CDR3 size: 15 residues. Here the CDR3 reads CASSVGTGGAYGYTF. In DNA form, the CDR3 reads TGCGCCAGCAGCGTGGGGACAGGGGGCGCTTACGGCTACACCTTC.

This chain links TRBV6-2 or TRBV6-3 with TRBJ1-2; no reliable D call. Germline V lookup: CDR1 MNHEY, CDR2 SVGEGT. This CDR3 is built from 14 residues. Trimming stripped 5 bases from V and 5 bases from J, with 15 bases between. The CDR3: CASSVSDRGYGYTF. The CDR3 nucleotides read TGTGCCAGCAGTGTTTCGGACCGCGGGTATGGCTACACCTTC.

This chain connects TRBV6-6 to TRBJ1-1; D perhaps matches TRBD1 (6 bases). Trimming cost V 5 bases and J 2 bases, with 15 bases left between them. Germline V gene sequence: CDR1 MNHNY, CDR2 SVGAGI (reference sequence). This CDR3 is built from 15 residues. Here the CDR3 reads CASSIRQASNTEAFF. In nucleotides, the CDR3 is TGTGCCAGCAGTATCCGACAGGCATCCAACACTGAAGCTTTCTTT.

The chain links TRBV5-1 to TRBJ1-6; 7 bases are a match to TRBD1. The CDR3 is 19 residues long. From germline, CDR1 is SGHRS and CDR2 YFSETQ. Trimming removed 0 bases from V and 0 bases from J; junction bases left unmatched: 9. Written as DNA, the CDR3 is TGCGCCAGCAGCTTGGAGGCCATAGGGGGCTCCTCCTATAATTCACCCCTCCACTTT. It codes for CASSLEAIGGSSYNSPLHF.

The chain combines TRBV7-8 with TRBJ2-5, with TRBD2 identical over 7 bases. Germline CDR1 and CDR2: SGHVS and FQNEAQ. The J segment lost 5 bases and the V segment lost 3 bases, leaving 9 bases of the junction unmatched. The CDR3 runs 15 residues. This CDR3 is CASSFSGNLHETQYF. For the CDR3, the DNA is TGTGCCAGCAGCTTCAGCGGGAACCTCCACGAGACCCAGTACTTC. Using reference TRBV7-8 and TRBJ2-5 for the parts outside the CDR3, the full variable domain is GAGVSQSPRYKVAKRGQDVALRCDPISGHVSLFWYQQALGQGPEFLTYFQNEAQLDKSGLPSDRFFAERPEGSVSTLKIQRTQQEDSAVYLCASSFSGNLHETQYFGPGTRLLVL.

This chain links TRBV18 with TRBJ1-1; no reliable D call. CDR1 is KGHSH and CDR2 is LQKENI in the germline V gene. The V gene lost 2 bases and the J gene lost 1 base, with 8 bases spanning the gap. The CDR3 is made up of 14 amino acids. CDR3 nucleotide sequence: TGTGCCAGCTCACCAGTTGCGAGGAACACTGAAGCTTTCTTT. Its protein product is CASSPVARNTEAFF. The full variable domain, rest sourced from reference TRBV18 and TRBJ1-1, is NAGVMQNPRHLVRRRGQEARLRCSPMKGHSHVYWYRQLPEEGLKFMVYLQKENIIDESGMPKERFSAEFPKEGPSILRIQQVVRGDSAAYFCASSPVARNTEAFFGQGTRLTVV.

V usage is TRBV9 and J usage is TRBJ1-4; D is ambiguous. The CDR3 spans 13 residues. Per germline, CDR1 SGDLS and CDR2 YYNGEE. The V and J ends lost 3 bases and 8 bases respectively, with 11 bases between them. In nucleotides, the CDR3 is TGTGCCAGCAGCGGGGTTGAGGGAGAAAAACTGTTTTTT. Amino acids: CASSGVEGEKLFF.

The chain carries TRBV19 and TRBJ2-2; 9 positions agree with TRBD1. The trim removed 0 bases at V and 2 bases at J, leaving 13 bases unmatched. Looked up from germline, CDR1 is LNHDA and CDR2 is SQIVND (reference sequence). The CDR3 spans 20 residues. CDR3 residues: CASSIDGQSGTGPNTGELFF. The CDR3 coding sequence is TGTGCCAGTAGTATAGACGGTCAGTCCGGGACAGGGCCCAACACCGGGGAGCTGTTTTTT.

The CDR3 DNA follows: TGTGCCAGTAGTATACAGAAGAACTATGGCTACACCTTC. Residues: CASSIQKNYGYTF. V is TRBV19 and J is TRBJ1-2; D remains ambiguous. Germline loops: CDR1 LNHDA, CDR2 SQIVND (reference sequence). The CDR3 runs to 13 residues. Trimming shortened V by 2 bases and J by 2 bases, and 6 bases separated the two germline ends.

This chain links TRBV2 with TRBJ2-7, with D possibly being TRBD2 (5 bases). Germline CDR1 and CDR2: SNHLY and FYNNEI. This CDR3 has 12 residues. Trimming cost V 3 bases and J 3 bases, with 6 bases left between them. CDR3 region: CASSDEGYEQYF. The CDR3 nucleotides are TGTGCCAGCAGTGACGAGGGCTACGAGCAGTACTTC.

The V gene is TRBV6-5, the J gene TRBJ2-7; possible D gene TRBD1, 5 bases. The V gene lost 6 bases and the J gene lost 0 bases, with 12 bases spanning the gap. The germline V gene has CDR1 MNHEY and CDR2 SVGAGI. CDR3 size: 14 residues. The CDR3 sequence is CASRHRQSSYEQYF. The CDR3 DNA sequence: TGTGCCAGCAGGCACCGACAGAGCTCCTACGAGCAGTACTTC.